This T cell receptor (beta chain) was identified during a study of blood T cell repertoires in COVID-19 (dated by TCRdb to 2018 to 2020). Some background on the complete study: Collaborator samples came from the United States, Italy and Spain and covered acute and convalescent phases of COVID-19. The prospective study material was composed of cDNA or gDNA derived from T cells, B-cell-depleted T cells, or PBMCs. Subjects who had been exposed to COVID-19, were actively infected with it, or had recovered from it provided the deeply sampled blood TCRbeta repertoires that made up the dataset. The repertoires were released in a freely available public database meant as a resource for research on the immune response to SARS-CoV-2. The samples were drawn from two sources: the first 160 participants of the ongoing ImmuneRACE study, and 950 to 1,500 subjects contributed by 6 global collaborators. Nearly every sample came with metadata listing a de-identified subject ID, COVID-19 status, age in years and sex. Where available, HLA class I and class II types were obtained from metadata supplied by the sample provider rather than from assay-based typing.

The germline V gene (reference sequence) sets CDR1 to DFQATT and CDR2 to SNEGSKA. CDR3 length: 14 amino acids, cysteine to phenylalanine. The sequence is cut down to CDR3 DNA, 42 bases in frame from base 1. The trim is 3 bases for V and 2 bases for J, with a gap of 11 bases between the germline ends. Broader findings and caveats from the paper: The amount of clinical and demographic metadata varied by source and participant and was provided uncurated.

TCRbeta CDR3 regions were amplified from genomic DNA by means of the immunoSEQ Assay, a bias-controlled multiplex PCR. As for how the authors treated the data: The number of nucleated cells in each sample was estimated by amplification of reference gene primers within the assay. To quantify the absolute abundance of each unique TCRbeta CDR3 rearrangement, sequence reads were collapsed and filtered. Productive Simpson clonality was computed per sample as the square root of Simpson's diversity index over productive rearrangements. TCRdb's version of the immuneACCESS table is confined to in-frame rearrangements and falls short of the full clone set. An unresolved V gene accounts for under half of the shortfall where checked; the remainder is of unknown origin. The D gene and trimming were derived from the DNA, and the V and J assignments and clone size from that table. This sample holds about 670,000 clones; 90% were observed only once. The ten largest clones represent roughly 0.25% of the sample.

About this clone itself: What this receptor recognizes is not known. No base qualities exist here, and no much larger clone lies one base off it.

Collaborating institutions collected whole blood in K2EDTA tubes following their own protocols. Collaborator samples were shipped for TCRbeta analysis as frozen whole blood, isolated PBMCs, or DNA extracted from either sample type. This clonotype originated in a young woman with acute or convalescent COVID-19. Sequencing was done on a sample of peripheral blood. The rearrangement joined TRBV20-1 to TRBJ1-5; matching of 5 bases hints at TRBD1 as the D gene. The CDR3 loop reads CSASKGLGNQPQHF. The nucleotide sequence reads TGCAGTGCTAGTAAGGGGTTAGGCAATCAGCCCCAGCATTTT.